A single sample is the source of the 7 T cell receptor beta chains below, sequenced in a study of cytomegalovirus exposure and HLA in healthy donors. With 60 Vbeta and 13 Jbeta primers, the PCR was carried out. The assay was immunoSEQ multiplex PCR, and TCRdb's table has in-frame clones only and misses some. The table shows 130,000 or so clones, with 75% to 90% occurring only once. The sequenced sample consisted of PBMCs. Every receptor here comes from a woman aged 30 to 39 in good health and CMV-seropositive.

The chain couples TRBV7-9 to TRBJ2-7; 8 bases agree with TRBD1. The length of the CDR3 is 16 residues. The germline V gene has CDR1 SEHNR and CDR2 FQNEAQ (reference sequence). J lost 0 bases, V lost 2 bases, and 6 bases had no gene match. CDR3: CASSLQGAESSYEQYF. The CDR3 DNA reads as TGTGCCAGCAGCTTACAGGGGGCGGAGAGCTCCTACGAGCAGTACTTC. Full variable domain (missing parts from reference TRBV7-9 and TRBJ2-7): DTGVSQNPRHKITKRGQNVTFRCDPISEHNRLYWYRQTLGQGPEFLTYFQNEAQLEKSRLLSDRFSAERPKGSFSTLEIQRTEQGDSAMYLCASSLQGAESSYEQYFGPGTRLTVT.

This sequence joins TRBV25-1 and TRBJ2-1; 7 nucleotides align to TRBD2. After removal of 6 bases from V and 4 bases from J, the junction contained 6 bases not matched to a gene. CDR3 length: 14 residues. The V gene's germline CDR1 is MGHDK and CDR2 SYGVNS. The chain's CDR3 is CASSPGTKYNEQFF. Here the CDR3 DNA reads TGTGCCAGCAGCCCCGGGACTAAATACAATGAGCAGTTCTTC.

The chain is built from TRBV5-1 and TRBJ2-7, with D perhaps TRBD2 (6 bases). In germline, CDR1 is SGHRS, CDR2 YFSETQ. Trimming cost V 0 bases and J 3 bases, with 13 bases left between them. This CDR3 has 15 amino acids. As DNA, the CDR3 is TGCGCCAGCAGCTTGGAGGGCGGGGTCTTCTACGAGCAGTACTTC. Amino acids: CASSLEGGVFYEQYF. The entire variable domain, with the rest obtained from reference TRBV5-1 and TRBJ2-7, is as follows: KAGVTQTPRYLIKTRGQQVTLSCSPISGHRSVSWYQQTPGQGLQFLFEYFSETQRNKGNFPGRFSGRQFSNSRSEMNVSTLELGDSALYLCASSLEGGVFYEQYFGPGTRLTVT.

CDR3 nucleotides: TGTGCCAGCAGTGAGGTACAGGGGATCGGGGAGCTGTTTTTT. Translating gives CASSEVQGIGELFF. The V and J genes are TRBV2 and TRBJ2-2, with 7 bases aligning to TRBD1. With 3 bases clipped from V and 7 bases from J, the junction kept 5 bases outside the gene matches. This CDR3 region has 14 residues. CDR1 is SNHLY, CDR2 FYNNEI, per germline.

This clone was observed a single time. This chain connects TRBV11-3 to TRBJ2-2; 8 nucleotides line up with TRBD1. Looked up from germline, CDR1 is SGHNT and CDR2 is YENEEA. The CDR3 totals 15 residues. J gave up 1 base and V 5 bases, and 3 bases lay outside the gene matches. CDR3 nucleotide sequence: TGTGCCAGCAGCCTAGGACAGGGGAACACCGGGGAGCTGTTTTTT. As protein: CASSLGQGNTGELFF.

The V gene is TRBV27, the J gene TRBJ1-2, with a possible D match to TRBD1 (5 bases). Per germline, CDR1 MNHEY and CDR2 SMNVEV (reference sequence). Trimming cost V 3 bases and J 6 bases, with 14 bases left between them. This CDR3 is built from 14 residues. The chain's CDR3 is CASSFWGDSNGYTF. The CDR3 DNA sequence: TGTGCCAGCAGTTTTTGGGGCGATAGCAATGGCTACACCTTC.

This clone has a single count. The CDR3 reads CASSVGQGAVKGETQYF. CDR3 nucleotides: TGTGCCAGCAGCGTAGGCCAGGGGGCCGTAAAAGGGGAGACCCAGTACTTC. This sequence joins TRBV9 and TRBJ2-5, with 8 bases aligning to TRBD1. Unmatched junction bases numbered 12, after V lost 0 bases and J lost 5 bases. The CDR3 contains 17 residues. CDR1 SGDLS and CDR2 YYNGEE come from the germline V gene.